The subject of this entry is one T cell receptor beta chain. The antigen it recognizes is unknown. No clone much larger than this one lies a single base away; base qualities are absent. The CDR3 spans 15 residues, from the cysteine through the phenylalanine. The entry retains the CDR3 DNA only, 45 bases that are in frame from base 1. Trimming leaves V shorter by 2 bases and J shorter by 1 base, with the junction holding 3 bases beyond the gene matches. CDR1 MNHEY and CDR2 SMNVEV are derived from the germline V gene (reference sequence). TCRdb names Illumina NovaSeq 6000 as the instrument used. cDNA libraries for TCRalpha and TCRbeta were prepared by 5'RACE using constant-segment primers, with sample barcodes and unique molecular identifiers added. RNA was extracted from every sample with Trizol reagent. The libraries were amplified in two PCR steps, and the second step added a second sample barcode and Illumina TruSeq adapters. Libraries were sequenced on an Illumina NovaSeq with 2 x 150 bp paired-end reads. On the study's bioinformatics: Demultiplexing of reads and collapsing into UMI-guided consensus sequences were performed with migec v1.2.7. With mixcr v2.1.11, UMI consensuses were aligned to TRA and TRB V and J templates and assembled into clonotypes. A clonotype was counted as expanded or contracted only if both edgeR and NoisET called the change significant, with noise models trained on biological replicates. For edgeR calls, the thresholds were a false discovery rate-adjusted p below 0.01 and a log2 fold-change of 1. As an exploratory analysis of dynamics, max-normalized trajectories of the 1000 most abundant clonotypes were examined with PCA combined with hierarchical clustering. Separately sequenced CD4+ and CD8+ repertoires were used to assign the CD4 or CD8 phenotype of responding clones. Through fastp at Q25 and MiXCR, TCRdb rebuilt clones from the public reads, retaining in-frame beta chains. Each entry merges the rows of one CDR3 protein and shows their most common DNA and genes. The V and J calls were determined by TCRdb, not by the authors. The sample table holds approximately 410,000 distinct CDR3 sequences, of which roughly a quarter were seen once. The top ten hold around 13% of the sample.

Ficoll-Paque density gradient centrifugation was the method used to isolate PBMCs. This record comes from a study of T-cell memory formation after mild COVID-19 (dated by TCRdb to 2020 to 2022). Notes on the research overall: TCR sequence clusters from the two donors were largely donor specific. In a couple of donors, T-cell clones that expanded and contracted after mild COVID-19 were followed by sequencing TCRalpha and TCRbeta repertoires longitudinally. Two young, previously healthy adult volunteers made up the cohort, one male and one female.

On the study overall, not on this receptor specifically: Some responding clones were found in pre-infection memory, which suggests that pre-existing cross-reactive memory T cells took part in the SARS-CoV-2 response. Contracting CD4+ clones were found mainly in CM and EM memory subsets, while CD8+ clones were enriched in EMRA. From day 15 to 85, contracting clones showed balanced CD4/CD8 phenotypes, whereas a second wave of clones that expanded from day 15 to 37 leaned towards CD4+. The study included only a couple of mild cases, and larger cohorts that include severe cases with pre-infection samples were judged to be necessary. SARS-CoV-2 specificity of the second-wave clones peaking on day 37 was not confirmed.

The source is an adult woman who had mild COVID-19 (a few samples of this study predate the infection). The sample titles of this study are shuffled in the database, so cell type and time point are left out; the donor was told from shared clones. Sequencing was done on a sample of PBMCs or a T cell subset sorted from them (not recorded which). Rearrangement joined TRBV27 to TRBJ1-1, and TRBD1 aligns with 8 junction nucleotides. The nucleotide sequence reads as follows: TGTGCCAGCAGTTTACAGGGGGCAGGGAACACTGAAGCTTTCTTT. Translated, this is CASSLQGAGNTEAFF.